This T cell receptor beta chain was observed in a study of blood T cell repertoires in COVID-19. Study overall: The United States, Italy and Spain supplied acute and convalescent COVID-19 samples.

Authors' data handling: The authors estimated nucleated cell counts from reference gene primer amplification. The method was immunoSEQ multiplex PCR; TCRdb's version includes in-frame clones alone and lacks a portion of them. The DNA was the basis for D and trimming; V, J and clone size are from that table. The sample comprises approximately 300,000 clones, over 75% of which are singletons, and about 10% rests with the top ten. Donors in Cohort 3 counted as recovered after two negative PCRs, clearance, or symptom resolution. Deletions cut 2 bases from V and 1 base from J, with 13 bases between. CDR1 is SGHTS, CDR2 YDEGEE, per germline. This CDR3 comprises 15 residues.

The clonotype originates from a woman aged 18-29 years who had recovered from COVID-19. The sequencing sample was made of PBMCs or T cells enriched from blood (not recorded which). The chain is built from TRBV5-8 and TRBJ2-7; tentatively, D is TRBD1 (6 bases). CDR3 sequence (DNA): TGTGCCAGCAGCTTAGAACAGGGTGTTTCCTACGAGCAGTACTTC. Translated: CASSLEQGVSYEQYF.